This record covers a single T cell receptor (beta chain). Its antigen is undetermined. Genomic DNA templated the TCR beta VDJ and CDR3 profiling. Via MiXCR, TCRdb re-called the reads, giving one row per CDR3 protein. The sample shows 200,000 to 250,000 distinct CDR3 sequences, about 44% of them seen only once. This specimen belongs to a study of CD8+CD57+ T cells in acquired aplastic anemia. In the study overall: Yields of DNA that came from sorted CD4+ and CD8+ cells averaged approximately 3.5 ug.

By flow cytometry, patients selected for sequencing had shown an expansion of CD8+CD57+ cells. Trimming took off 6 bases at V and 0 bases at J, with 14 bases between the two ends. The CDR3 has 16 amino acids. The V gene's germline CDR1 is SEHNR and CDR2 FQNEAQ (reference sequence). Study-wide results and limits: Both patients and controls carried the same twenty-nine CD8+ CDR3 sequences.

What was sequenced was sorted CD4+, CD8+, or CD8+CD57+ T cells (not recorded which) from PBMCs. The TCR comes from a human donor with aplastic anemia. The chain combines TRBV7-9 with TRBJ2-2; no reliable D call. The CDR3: CASSFSVGSNTGELFF. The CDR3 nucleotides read TGTGCCAGCAGTTTCTCGGTAGGGTCGAACACCGGGGAGCTGTTTTTT.